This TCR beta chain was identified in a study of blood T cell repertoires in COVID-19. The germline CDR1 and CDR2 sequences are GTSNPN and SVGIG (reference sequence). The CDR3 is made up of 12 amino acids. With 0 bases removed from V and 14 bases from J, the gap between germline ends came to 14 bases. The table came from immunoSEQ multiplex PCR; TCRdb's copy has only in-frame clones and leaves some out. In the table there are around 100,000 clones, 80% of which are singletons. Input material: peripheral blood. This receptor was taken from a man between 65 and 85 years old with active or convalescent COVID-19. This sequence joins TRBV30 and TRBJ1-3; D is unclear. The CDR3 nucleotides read TGTGCCTGGAGTGTAGTAGCCAGTCCCGTATATTTT. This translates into CAWSVVASPVYF.